What follows is one TCR beta chain and its context. The antigen is unknown. The source of the sample is a study of cytomegalovirus exposure and HLA in healthy donors. Study-level points and caveats: It was approximately 160 TCR beta chains that were listed as cytomegalovirus-associated. The availability of immune exposure information extended only to CMV serostatus. The CMV antigen specificity of a few CMV-associated chains was confirmed through in vitro analysis.

The V gene's germline CDR1 is MNHEY and CDR2 SMNVEV (reference sequence). The CDR3 contains 13 residues. Trimming cost V 7 bases and J 3 bases; bases outside gene matches: 6. PCR primers comprised 60 Vbeta and 13 Jbeta primers. Clones were read by immunoSEQ multiplex PCR, and TCRdb kept only the in-frame ones, dropping some. The table shows some 120,000 clones, with under 90% occurring only once. The chain couples TRBV27 to TRBJ2-7, with 7 nucleotides matching TRBD2. Sequencing was carried out using PBMCs. The origin of this receptor is a woman aged 35 to 49 in good health and CMV-seropositive. The CDR3 loop reads CASTPGGSYEQYF. The CDR3 DNA reads as TGTGCCAGCACCCCGGGGGGAAGCTACGAGCAGTACTTC.